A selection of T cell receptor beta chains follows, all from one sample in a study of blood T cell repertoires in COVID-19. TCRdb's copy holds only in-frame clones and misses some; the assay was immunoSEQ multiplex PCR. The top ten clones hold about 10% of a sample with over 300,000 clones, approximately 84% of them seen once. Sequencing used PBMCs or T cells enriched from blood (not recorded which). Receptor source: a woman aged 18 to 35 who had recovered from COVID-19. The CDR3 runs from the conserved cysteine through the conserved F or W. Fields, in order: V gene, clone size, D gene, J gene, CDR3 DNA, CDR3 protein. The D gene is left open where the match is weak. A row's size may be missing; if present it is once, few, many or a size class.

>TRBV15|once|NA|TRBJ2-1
TGTGCCACCAGCAGAGATTTAGCCCAGACAGGCGAGGGTGAGCAGTTCTTC
CATSRDLAQTGEGEQFF
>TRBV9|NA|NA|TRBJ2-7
TGTGCCAGCAGCGTAGGGGGGGGCACCTACGAGCAGTACTTC
CASSVGGGTYEQYF
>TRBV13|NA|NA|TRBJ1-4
TGTGCCAGCAGCTTAGCAGGGGTTGAGACTAATGAAAAACTGTTTTTT
CASSLAGVETNEKLFF
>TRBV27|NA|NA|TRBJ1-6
TGTGCCAGCAGGCCCGGACAGTCCCGCTCACCCCTCCACTTT
CASRPGQSRSPLHF
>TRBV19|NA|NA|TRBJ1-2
TGTGCCAGTAGTGAACGACAGTCCCGGGTGGATGGCTACACCTTC
CASSERQSRVDGYTF
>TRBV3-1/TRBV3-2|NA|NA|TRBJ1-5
TGTGCCAGCAGCCAAGACAGGAGCAATCAGCCCCAGCATTTT
CASSQDRSNQPQHF
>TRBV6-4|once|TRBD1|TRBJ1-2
TGTGCCAGCAGCGCGGCAGGGGGCCCTTTGGGTGGCTACACCTTC
CASSAAGGPLGGYTF
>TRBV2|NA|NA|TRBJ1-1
TGTGCCAGCAGGCCAGACACTGTGACTTTCTTT
CASRPDTVTFF
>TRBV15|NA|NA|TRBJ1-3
TGTGCCACCAGCAGAGATCCCGGACAGTTGGACTCTGGAAACACCATATATTTT
CATSRDPGQLDSGNTIYF
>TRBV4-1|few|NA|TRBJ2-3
TGCGCCAGCAGTTTAGGACATCCTCTTAGCACAGATACGCAGTATTTT
CASSLGHPLSTDTQYF
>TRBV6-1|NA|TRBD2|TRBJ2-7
TGTGCCAGCAGTGAATTACTAGCGACGACCTACGAGCAGTACTTC
CASSELLATTYEQYF
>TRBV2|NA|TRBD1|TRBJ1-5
TGTGCCAGCAGGGGGACAGGTAATCAGCCCCAGCATTTT
CASRGTGNQPQHF
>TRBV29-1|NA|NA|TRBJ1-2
TGCAGCGTTGAAGGTACAGCAGTCTCGTATGGCTACACCTTC
CSVEGTAVSYGYTF
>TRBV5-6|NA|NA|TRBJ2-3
TGTGCCAGCAGCTCGGTTACAGATACGCAGTATTTT
CASSSVTDTQYF
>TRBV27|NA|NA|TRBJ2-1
TGTGCCAGCAGACAGGGTAGGACCTACAATGAGCAGTTCTTC
CASRQGRTYNEQFF
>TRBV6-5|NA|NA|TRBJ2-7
TGTGCCAGCAGTTACTCCGGAGACGAGCAGTACTTC
CASSYSGDEQYF
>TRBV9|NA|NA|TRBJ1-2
TGTGCCAGCAGCGTAGGAGGAGGCAGAAGCTCTAACTATGGCTACACCTTC
CASSVGGGRSSNYGYTF
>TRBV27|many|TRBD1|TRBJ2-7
TGTGCCAGCAAGGAGACAGGGGGGAGCGAGCAGTACTTC
CASKETGGSEQYF
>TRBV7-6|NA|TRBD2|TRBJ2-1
TGTGCCAGCAGTGGGGCGGGAGGGCGAAACAATGAGCAGTTCTTC
CASSGAGGRNNEQFF
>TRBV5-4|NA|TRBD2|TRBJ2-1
TGTGCCAGCAGCCCCTCTAGCGGGGGGATTGAGCAGTTCTTC
CASSPSSGGIEQFF
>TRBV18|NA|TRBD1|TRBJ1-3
TGTGCCAGCTCCCCGGGACAGAGCTCTGGAAACACCATATATTTT
CASSPGQSSGNTIYF
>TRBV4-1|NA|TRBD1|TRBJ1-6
TGCGCCAGCAGCCAAGGACAGGGCAATTCACCCCTCCACTTT
CASSQGQGNSPLHF
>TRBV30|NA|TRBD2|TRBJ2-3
TGTGCCTGGAGTGGCGAAAGCGGGGCTACGCAGTATTTT
CAWSGESGATQYF
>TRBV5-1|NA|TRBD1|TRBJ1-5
TGCGCCAGCAGCTTCGGGACAGGGACGGATCAGCCCCAGCATTTT
CASSFGTGTDQPQHF
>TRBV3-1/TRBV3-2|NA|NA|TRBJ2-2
TGTGCCAGCAGCTCTTTAGCGGTAGGGGAGCTGTTTTTT
CASSSLAVGELFF
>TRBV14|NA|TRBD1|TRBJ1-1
TGTGCCAGCAGAAGACAGGGGGCAAGGTTTACTGAAGCTTTCTTT
CASRRQGARFTEAFF
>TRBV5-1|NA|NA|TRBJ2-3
TGCGCCAGCAGCTTTGGGCGAACAGATACGCAGTATTTT
CASSFGRTDTQYF
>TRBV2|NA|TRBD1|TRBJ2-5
TGTGCCACCAAACCTTTGGACAGGGGCGAGACCCAGTACTTC
CATKPLDRGETQYF
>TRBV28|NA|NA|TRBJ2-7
TGTGCCAGCAGTTTATTCCCTTTTGACAGATACTACGAGCAGTACTTC
CASSLFPFDRYYEQYF
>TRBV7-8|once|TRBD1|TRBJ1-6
TGTGCCAGCAGCTTGGGGACAGATAATTCACCCCTCCACTTT
CASSLGTDNSPLHF
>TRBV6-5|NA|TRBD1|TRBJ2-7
TGTGCCAGCAGTCAGGGACAGGGGGATGCGGAAGAGCAGTACTTC
CASSQGQGDAEEQYF
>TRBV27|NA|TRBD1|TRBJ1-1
TGTGCCAGCAGTACGCGACCCGGGACAGTGAACACTGAAGCTTTCTTT
CASSTRPGTVNTEAFF
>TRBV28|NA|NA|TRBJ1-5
TGTGCCAGCAGTTCCCTAGCCCATCCCACAGCCGATCAGCCCCAGCATTTT
CASSSLAHPTADQPQHF
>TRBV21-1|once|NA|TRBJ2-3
TGCCCGAGACTAGCGGGGGGTACTAGCACAGATACGCAGTATTTT
CPRLAGGTSTDTQYF
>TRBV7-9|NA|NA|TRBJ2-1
TGTGCCAGCAGCCCCACACAGGGCTGGAGCCCCTTTGAGCAGTTCTTC
CASSPTQGWSPFEQFF
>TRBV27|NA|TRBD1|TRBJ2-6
TGTGCCAGCAGTCGGGACAGGGAGGCATCTGGGGCCAACGTCCTGACTTTC
CASSRDREASGANVLTF
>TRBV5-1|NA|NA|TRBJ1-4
TGCGCCAGCAGCCAGGGATTGGGTAATGAAAAACTGTTTTTT
CASSQGLGNEKLFF